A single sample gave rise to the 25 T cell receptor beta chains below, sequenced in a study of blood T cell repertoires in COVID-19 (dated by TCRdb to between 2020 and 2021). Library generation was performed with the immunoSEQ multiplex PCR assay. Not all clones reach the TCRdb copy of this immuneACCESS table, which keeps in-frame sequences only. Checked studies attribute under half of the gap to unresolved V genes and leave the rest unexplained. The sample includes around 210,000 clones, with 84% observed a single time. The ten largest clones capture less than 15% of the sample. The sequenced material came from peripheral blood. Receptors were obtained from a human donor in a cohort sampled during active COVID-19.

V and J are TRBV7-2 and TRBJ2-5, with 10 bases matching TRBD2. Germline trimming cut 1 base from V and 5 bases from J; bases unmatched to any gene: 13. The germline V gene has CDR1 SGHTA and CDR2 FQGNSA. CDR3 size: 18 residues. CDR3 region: CASSLEGRLAGRGETQYF. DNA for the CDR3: TGTGCCAGCAGCTTAGAGGGTCGACTAGCGGGCAGGGGGGAGACCCAGTACTTC.

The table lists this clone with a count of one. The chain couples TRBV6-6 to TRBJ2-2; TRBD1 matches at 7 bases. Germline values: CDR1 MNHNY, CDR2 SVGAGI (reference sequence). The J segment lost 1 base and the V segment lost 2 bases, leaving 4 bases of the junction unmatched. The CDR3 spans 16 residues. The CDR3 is CASSYPGQKNTGELFF. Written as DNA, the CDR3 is TGTGCCAGCAGTTACCCGGGACAGAAGAACACCGGGGAGCTGTTTTTT.

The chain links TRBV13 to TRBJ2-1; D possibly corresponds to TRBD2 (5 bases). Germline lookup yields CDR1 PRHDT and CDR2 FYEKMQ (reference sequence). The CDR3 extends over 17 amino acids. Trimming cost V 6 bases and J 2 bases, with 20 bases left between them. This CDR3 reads CASSPYEGWSTYNEQFF. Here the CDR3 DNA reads TGTGCCAGCAGTCCCTACGAGGGCTGGAGCACCTACAATGAGCAGTTCTTC. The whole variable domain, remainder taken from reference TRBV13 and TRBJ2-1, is AAGVIQSPRHLIKEKRETATLKCYPIPRHDTVYWYQQGPGQDPQFLISFYEKMQSDKGSIPDRFSAQQFSDYHSELNMSSLELGDSALYFCASSPYEGWSTYNEQFFGPGTRLTVL.

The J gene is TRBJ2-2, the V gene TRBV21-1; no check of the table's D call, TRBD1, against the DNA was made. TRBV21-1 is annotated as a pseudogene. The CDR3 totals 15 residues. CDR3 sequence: CASSSRQGHTGELFF. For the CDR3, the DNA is TGTGCCAGCAGTTCAAGACAGGGCCACACCGGGGAGCTGTTTTTT.

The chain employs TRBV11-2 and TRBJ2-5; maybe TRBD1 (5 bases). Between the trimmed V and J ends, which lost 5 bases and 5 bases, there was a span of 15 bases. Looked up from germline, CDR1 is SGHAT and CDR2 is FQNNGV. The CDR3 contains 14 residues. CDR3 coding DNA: TGTGCCAGCAGCCACGCAGGGATACGGGAGACCCAGTACTTC. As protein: CASSHAGIRETQYF. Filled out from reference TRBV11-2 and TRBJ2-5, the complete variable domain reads EAGVAQSPRYKIIEKRQSVAFWCNPISGHATLYWYQQILGQGPKLLIQFQNNGVVDDSQLPKDRFSAERLKGVDSTLKIQPAKLEDSAVYLCASSHAGIRETQYFGPGTRLLVL.

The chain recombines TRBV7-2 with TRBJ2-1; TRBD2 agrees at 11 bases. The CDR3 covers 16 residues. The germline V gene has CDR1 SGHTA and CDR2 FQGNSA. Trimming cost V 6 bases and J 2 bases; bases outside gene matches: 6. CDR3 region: CASRSGTSGTYNEQFF. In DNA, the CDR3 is TGTGCCAGCAGATCCGGGACTAGCGGAACCTACAATGAGCAGTTCTTC.

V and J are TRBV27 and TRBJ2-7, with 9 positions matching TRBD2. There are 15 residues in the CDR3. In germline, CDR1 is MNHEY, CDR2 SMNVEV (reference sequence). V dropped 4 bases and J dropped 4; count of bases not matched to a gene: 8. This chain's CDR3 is CASSSLGTSQYEQYF. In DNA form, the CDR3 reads TGTGCCAGCAGTTCCCTCGGGACTAGCCAATACGAGCAGTACTTC.

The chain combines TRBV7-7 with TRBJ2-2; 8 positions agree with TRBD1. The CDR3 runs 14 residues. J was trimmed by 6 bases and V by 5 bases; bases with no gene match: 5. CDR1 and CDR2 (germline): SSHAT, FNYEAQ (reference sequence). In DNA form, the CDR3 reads TGTGCCAGCAGCCTTACAGGGGGGTCCGGGGAGCTGTTTTTT. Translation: CASSLTGGSGELFF.

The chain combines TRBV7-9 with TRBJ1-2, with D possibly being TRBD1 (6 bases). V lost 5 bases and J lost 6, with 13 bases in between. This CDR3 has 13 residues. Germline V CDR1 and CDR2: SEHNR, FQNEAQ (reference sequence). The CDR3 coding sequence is TGTGCCAGCAGCCCGGGGACAAAGAATGGCTACACCTTC. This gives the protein CASSPGTKNGYTF.

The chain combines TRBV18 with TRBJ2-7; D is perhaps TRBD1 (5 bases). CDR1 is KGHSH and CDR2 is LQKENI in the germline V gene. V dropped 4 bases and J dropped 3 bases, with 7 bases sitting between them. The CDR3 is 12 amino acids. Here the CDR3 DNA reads TGTGCCAGCTCACTAGACAGCTACGAGCAGTACTTC. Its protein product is CASSLDSYEQYF.

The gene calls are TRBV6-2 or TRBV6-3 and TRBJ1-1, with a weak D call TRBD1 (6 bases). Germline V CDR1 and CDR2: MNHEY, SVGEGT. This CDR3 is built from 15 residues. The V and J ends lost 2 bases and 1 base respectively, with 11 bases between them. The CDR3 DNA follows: TGTGCCAGCAGTTACCCCCGGGACAAGAACACTGAAGCTTTCTTT. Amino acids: CASSYPRDKNTEAFF.

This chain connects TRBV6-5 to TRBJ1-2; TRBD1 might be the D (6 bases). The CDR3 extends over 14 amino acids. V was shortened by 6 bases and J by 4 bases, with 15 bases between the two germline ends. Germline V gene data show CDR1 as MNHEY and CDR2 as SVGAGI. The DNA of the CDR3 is TGTGCCAGCAGAAATTACGACAGGCCCTATGGCTACACCTTC. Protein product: CASRNYDRPYGYTF.

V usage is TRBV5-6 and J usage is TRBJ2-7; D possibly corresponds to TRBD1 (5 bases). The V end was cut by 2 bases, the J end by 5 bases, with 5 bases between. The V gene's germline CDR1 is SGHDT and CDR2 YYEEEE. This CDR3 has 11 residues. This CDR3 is CASSLGDEQYF. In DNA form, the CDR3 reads TGTGCCAGCAGCTTAGGGGACGAGCAGTACTTC.

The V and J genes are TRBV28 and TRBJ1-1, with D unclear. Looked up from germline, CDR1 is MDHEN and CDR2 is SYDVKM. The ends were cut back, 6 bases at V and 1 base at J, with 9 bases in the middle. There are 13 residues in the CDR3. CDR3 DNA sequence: TGTGCCAGCAGGTTCCCGAGGAACACTGAAGCTTTCTTT. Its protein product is CASRFPRNTEAFF.

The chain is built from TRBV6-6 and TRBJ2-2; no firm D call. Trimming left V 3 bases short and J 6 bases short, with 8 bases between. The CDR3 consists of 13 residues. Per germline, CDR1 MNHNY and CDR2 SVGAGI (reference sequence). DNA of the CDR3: TGTGCCAGCAGTTATAGTTGGTCCGGGGAGCTGTTTTTT. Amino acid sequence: CASSYSWSGELFF.

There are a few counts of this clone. The CDR3 nucleotides read TGCGCCAGCAGCTTACTAGCGGGTTCGTACAATGAGCAGTTCTTC. As protein: CASSLLAGSYNEQFF. V is TRBV5-1 and J is TRBJ2-1; TRBD2 aligns across 9 bases. The CDR3 totals 15 residues. Trimming cost V 2 bases and J 4 bases; bases outside gene matches: 4. The germline gives CDR1 SGHRS, CDR2 YFSETQ.

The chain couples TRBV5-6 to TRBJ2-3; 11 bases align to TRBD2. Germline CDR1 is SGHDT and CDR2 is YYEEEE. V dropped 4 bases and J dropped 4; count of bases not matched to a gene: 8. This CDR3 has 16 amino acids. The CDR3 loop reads CASSRGLAGDADTQYF. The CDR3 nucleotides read TGTGCCAGCAGCCGAGGACTAGCGGGTGACGCAGATACGCAGTATTTT.

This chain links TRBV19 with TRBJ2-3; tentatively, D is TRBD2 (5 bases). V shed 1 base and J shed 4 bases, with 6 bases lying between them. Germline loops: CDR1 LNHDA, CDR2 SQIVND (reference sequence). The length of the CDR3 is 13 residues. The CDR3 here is CASSIVGADTQYF. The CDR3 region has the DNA TGTGCCAGTAGTATAGTCGGGGCAGATACGCAGTATTTT.

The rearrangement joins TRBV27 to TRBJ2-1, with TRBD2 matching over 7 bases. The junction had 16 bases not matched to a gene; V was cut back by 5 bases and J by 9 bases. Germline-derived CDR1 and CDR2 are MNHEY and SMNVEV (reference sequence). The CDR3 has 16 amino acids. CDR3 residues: CASSPLGGRAKGEQFF. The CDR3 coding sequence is TGTGCCAGCAGTCCGCTAGGAGGGAGGGCCAAGGGTGAGCAGTTCTTC.

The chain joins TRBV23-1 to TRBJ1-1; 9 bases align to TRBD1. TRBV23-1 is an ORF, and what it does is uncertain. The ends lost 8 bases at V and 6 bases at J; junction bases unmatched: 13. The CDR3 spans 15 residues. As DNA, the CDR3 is TGCGCCAGCCCTCAAGGGGAACAGGGGGCATCTGAAGCTTTCTTT. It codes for CASPQGEQGASEAFF.

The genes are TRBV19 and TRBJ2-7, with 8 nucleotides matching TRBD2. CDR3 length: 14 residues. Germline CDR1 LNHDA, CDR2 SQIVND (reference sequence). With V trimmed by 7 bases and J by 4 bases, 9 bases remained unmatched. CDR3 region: CASKVRAGGYEQYF. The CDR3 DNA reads TGTGCCAGTAAGGTTCGGGCGGGAGGATACGAGCAGTACTTC.

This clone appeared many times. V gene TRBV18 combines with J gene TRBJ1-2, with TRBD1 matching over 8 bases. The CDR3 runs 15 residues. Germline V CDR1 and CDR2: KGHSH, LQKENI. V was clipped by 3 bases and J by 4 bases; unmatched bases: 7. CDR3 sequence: CASSPQDRELYGYTF. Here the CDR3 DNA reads TGTGCCAGCTCACCTCAGGACAGGGAACTCTATGGCTACACCTTC.

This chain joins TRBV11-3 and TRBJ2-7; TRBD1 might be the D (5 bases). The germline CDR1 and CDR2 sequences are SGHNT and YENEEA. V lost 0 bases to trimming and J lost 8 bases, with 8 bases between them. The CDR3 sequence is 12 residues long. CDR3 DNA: TGTGCCAGCAGCTTAGATGGGGCTAAGCAGTACTTC. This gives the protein CASSLDGAKQYF.

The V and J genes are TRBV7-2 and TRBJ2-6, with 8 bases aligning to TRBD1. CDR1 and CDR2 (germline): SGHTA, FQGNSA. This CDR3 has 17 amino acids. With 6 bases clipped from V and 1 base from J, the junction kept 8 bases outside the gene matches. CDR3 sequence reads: CASRSITGGSGANVLTF. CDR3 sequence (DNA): TGTGCCAGCAGATCTATCACAGGGGGATCTGGGGCCAACGTCCTGACTTTC.

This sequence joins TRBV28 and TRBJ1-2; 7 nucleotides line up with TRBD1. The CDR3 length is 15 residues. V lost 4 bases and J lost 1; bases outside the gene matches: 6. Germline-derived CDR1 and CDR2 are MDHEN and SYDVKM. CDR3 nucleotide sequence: TGTGCCAGCAGTTCCCAGGGGGGTGGTAACTATGGCTACACCTTC. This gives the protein CASSSQGGGNYGYTF.